The T cell receptor beta chain under discussion was sequenced for a study of blood T cells in healthy people across ages. The use of a sample-barcoded 5' primer and a J-beta primer mix characterized a second PCR of roughly 7 to 12 cycles. From the 5' RACE reads, TCRdb called clonotypes with MiXCR, one entry per CDR3 protein. The sample contains about 1.7 million distinct CDR3 sequences, 28% of which appear only once. The CDR3 covers 14 residues. CDR1 and CDR2 from the germline V gene are LGHDT and YNNKEL (reference sequence). Between the trimmed V and J ends, which lost 1 base and 6 bases, there was a span of 9 bases.

The receptor comes from a woman between 25 and 40 years old in good health. The rearrangement uses TRBV3-1 and TRBJ2-2, with D perhaps TRBD1 (6 bases). The sample comprised blood. CDR3 residues: CASSQAYRAGELFF. The CDR3 nucleotides read TGTGCCAGCAGCCAAGCGTACAGGGCCGGGGAGCTGTTTTTT.